This TCR beta chain appears in the sequencing data of a study of CD8+ T cells in alopecia areata. Study-wide context: For the treated group, dosing was oral tofacitinib at 5 to 10 mg twice daily.

Sequencing relied on a cDNA template that was reverse transcribed from extracted RNA. Data came from immunoSEQ multiplex PCR; TCRdb stores just in-frame clones and leaves some out. The table records some 180,000 clones, roughly 53% of them present only once. Treatment in this sample: oral pan-JAK inhibitor, 5-10 mg twice daily. The CDR3 contains 16 residues. Per germline, CDR1 SQVTM and CDR2 ANQGSEA. Trimming cost V 8 bases and J 6 bases, with 27 bases left between them. About this clone: Its cognate antigen is unknown.

Study-wide findings and caveats: Relative to normal scalp, lesional scalp, especially alopecia totalis/universalis, showed higher clonality.

This receptor was identified in a human donor with alopecia areata. The sequencing here drew on CD8+ T cells sorted from blood, taken at week 24, from a patient treated with tofacitinib. The chain uses TRBV29-1 and TRBJ2-3; no clear D gene. Written as DNA, the CDR3 is TGCAGCTTATTGGTAGAAGGCGTCACTAATGGGGATACGCAGTATTTT. It specifies CSLLVEGVTNGDTQYF.